The 16 T cell receptor beta chains reported below all come from one sample, sequenced in a study of beta chain features in type 1 diabetes (dated by TCRdb to the late 2010s). Preparation of the library involved the immunoSEQ multiplex PCR assay. The entire isolated RNA was reverse transcribed using the High Capacity cDNA Reverse Transcription Kit, and thus expressed TCRB transcripts were sequenced. TCRdb mirrors the immuneACCESS table, restricted to in-frame sequences. Some clones are absent from its copies; in checked studies, under half trace to an unresolved V gene, and the reason for the others is unknown. The sample contains around 250,000 clones, less than 15% of them found a single time. The biggest ten clones account for around 0.025% of the sample. Sequencing input: naive CD4+ T cells from blood. This sample's cell subset or site label indicates: true naive CD4+ T cells. All receptors derive from a woman aged 40-49 years in good health.

This chain's CDR3 is CASSLGGWNVTQYF. DNA of the CDR3: TGTGCCAGCAGCTTGGGCGGGTGGAACGTTACGCAGTATTTT. The chain combines TRBV5-4 with TRBJ2-3, with D tentatively TRBD2 (5 bases). V lost 0 bases to trimming and J lost 8 bases, with 13 bases between them. This CDR3 is 14 amino acids long. From germline, CDR1 is SGHNT and CDR2 YYREEE (reference sequence).

The chain's CDR3 is CASSQLEGQPQHF. Written as DNA, the CDR3 is TGTGCCAGCAGCCAACTTGAGGGTCAGCCCCAGCATTTT. The rearrangement links TRBV7-8 to TRBJ1-5; the D is unclear. CDR3 length equals 13 residues. The germline gives CDR1 SGHVS, CDR2 FQNEAQ. V lost 5 bases and J lost 6, with 11 bases in between. The full variable domain, completed using reference TRBV7-8 and TRBJ1-5, is GAGVSQSPRYKVAKRGQDVALRCDPISGHVSLFWYQQALGQGPEFLTYFQNEAQLDKSGLPSDRFFAERPEGSVSTLKIQRTQQEDSAVYLCASSQLEGQPQHFGDGTRLSIL.

The rearrangement links TRBV7-2 to TRBJ2-7, with D tentatively TRBD1 (6 bases). The germline V gene encodes CDR1 SGHTA and CDR2 FQGNSA. Deletions cut 5 bases from V and 3 bases from J, with 14 bases between. The CDR3 covers 14 residues. CDR3 sequence (DNA): TGTGCCAGCAGCCCCGCGGACAGAATCTACGAGCAGTACTTC. Amino acids: CASSPADRIYEQYF.

The sample holds a few counts of this clone. This chain connects TRBV2 to TRBJ2-7; D is possibly TRBD1 (5 bases). The CDR3 loop spans 15 amino acids. Per the germline V gene, CDR1 is SNHLY and CDR2 is FYNNEI. V was cut by 1 base and J by 4 bases, with 14 bases left in between. The DNA of the CDR3 is TGTGCCAGCAGTGAAGGGCAGGGCGTGAAATACGAGCAGTACTTC. This gives the protein CASSEGQGVKYEQYF.

The chain uses TRBV18 and TRBJ2-4; perhaps TRBD1 as D (6 bases). V was clipped by 1 base and J by 8 bases, with 12 bases between them. The germline V gene has CDR1 KGHSH and CDR2 LQKENI. The CDR3 is made up of 14 amino acids. The CDR3 sequence: CASSPRTGLDIQYF. CDR3 bases: TGTGCCAGCTCACCACGAACAGGGCTGGACATTCAGTACTTC.

There are a few counts of this clone. The genes are TRBV2 and TRBJ2-2; TRBD2 matches at 8 bases. After removal of 8 bases from V and 5 bases from J, the junction contained 7 bases not matched to a gene. Germline assignment: CDR1 SNHLY and CDR2 FYNNEI. There are 14 residues in the CDR3. CDR3: CASHGGGGTGELFF. The CDR3 coding sequence is TGTGCCAGCCACGGGGGGGGCGGGACCGGGGAGCTGTTTTTT. Combining the CDR3 with reference TRBV2 and TRBJ2-2 gives the whole variable domain EPEVTQTPSHQVTQMGQEVILRCVPISNHLYFYWYRQILGQKVEFLVSFYNNEISEKSEIFDDQFSVERPDGSNFTLKIRSTKLEDSAMYFCASHGGGGTGELFFGEGSRLTVL.

Only a few counts were recorded for this clone. This chain uses TRBV4-2 with TRBJ1-5; D is unclear. Per the germline V gene, CDR1 is LGHNA and CDR2 is YNFKEQ. The CDR3 is made up of 15 amino acids. V lost 1 base and J 0 bases, leaving 7 bases between the germline ends. The CDR3 reads CASSQGHDSNQPQHF. CDR3 sequence (DNA): TGTGCCAGCAGCCAAGGACACGATAGCAATCAGCCCCAGCATTTT.

The chain carries TRBV7-2 and TRBJ1-1; TRBD1 matches at 8 bases. Germline values: CDR1 SGHTA, CDR2 FQGNSA. Trimming cost V 5 bases and J 4 bases; bases outside gene matches: 6. The CDR3 is made up of 14 amino acids. This chain's CDR3 is CASSPQGAVTEAFF. The CDR3 DNA reads as TGTGCCAGCAGCCCCCAGGGGGCCGTCACTGAAGCTTTCTTT. Full variable domain (remainder filled in from reference TRBV7-2 and TRBJ1-1): GAGVSQSPSNKVTEKGKDVELRCDPISGHTALYWYRQSLGQGLEFLIYFQGNSAPDKSGLPSDRFSAERTGGSVSTLTIQRTQQEDSAVYLCASSPQGAVTEAFFGQGTRLTVV.

There are a few counts of this clone. The chain is built from TRBV19 and TRBJ2-5; 12 nucleotides line up with TRBD2. The CDR3 extends over 15 amino acids. Germline V gene lookup returns CDR1 LNHDA and CDR2 SQIVND (reference sequence). V was clipped by 5 bases and J by 0 bases; unmatched bases: 1. The CDR3 reads CASSGLAGYQETQYF. CDR3 coding DNA: TGTGCCAGTAGTGGACTAGCGGGGTACCAAGAGACCCAGTACTTC.

This clone was picked up a small number of times. V and J are TRBV9 and TRBJ2-3, with D uncertain. Germline CDR1 is SGDLS and CDR2 is YYNGEE. This CDR3 is built from 13 residues. V was cut by 7 bases and J by 1 base, with 10 bases left in between. CDR3 sequence (DNA): TGTGCCAGCGGCCTCTCAGGCACAGATACGCAGTATTTT. Its translation is CASGLSGTDTQYF.

This clone was counted only a few times. V gene TRBV5-4 combines with J gene TRBJ1-4, with D perhaps TRBD1 (5 bases). Germline-derived CDR1 and CDR2 are SGHNT and YYREEE (reference sequence). The CDR3 is 15 amino acids. V was trimmed by 6 bases and J by 4 bases, leaving 16 bases between them. CDR3 bases: TGTGCCAGCAACAAAATCGGGGGGAGTAATGAAAAACTGTTTTTT. Translation gives CASNKIGGSNEKLFF.

This clone was seen only a few times. This chain joins TRBV7-9 and TRBJ1-5, with D possibly matching TRBD1 (6 bases). CDR1 SEHNR and CDR2 FQNEAQ come from the germline V gene (reference sequence). Trimming shortened V by 1 base and J by 2 bases, and 9 bases separated the two germline ends. The CDR3 covers 15 residues. CDR3 in amino acids: CASSLGSGGNQPQHF. In DNA form, the CDR3 reads TGTGCCAGCAGCTTAGGATCAGGGGGCAATCAGCCCCAGCATTTT.

This rearrangement joins TRBV19 to TRBJ2-5; 8 bases are shared with TRBD2. CDR3 size: 16 residues. The junction had 12 bases not matched to a gene; V was cut back by 5 bases and J by 4 bases. Germline V CDR1 and CDR2: LNHDA, SQIVND (reference sequence). CDR3 nucleotide sequence: TGTGCCAGTAGTCTCCTCACCCCGGGGGGGCCAGAGACCCAGTACTTC. Translation: CASSLLTPGGPETQYF.

The chain links TRBV4-1 to TRBJ2-7, with 10 bases aligning to TRBD2. The CDR3 sequence is 14 residues long. CDR1 and CDR2 from the germline V gene are MGHRA and YSYEKL. V lost 5 bases, J lost 7 bases, and 8 bases stayed unmatched. The CDR3 bases are TGCGCCAGCAGCACTAGCGGGGTGGGGCGGGAGCAGTACTTC. Its protein is CASSTSGVGREQYF.

Only a few counts were recorded for this clone. The rearrangement uses TRBV7-2 and TRBJ2-7; TRBD2 might be the D (6 bases). Trimming took off 2 bases at V and 3 bases at J, with 14 bases between the two ends. Germline V gives CDR1 SGHTA, CDR2 FQGNSA. This CDR3 is built from 15 residues. CDR3 loop: CASSLRGGDDYEQYF. The CDR3 DNA is TGTGCCAGCAGCTTAAGGGGCGGGGATGACTACGAGCAGTACTTC.

The chain has TRBV9 and TRBJ1-1, with 7 bases that match TRBD1. V lost 2 bases, J lost 3 bases, and 4 bases stayed unmatched. Germline-derived CDR1 and CDR2 are SGDLS and YYNGEE. The CDR3 sequence is 14 residues long. The CDR3 DNA sequence: TGTGCCAGCAGCGTTCGTACAGGGGACACTGAAGCTTTCTTT. Translation gives CASSVRTGDTEAFF.